The clone carrying this T cell receptor (beta chain) was recorded a few times. What it recognizes is unknown. The sample comes from a study of blood T cells in healthy people across ages. Notes on the study in general: Donors of long life had a larger count of naive CD4+ cells and greater diversity than aged donors.

A sample-barcoded 5' primer and a J-beta primer mix were used in a second PCR of about 6 to 11 cycles. Samples each returned at least 2.5 million CDR3-containing paired-end reads. Each CDR3 protein gets one entry after TCRdb re-called the 5' RACE reads with MiXCR. The sample lists some 1.7 million distinct CDR3 sequences; 28% were seen once. The CDR3 has 13 residues. CDR1 and CDR2 from the germline V gene are LNHDA and SQIVND (reference sequence). Trimming took 10 bases from V and 0 from J, leaving 10 bases between them. Caucasian, healthy and from Russia, the donors were aged between 6 and 90. PBMCs, at least 7 million per sample, were isolated.

The V and J genes are TRBV19 and TRBJ1-3, with D unresolved. Material for sequencing was blood. This clonotype was sampled from a woman aged 25 to 39 in good health. CDR3 in DNA: TGTGCCATCCGGGAGAGCTCTGGAAACACCATATATTTT. Translation gives CAIRESSGNTIYF. The entire variable domain, with the rest obtained from reference TRBV19 and TRBJ1-3, is as follows: DGGITQSPKYLFRKEGQNVTLSCEQNLNHDAMYWYRQDPGQGLRLIYYSQIVNDFQKGDIAEGYSVSREKKESFPLTVTSAQKNPTAFYLCAIRESSGNTIYFGEGSWLTVV.